Below are 23 T cell receptor beta chains sequenced from a single sample in a study of T cells in Graves' hyperthyroidism and ophthalmopathy (dated by TCRdb to about 2019). Receptor libraries were prepared by multiplex PCR. These reads were obtained on an Illumina HiSeq 2000. TCR beta CDR3 regions were amplified from RNA transcripts. A first-round RT-PCR of the TCR CDR3 used the HTBI primer set with the Qiagen OneStep RT-PCR kit. The public reads were quality trimmed at Q25 with fastp and then assembled into clones with MiXCR by TCRdb, keeping productive beta chains. Entries that share a CDR3 protein sequence are merged under the most common genes and DNA. The sample table records hundreds of thousands of distinct CDR3 sequences; 15% to 20% of these occur just once. The biggest ten clones account for 15% to 20% of the sample. The sequencing sample was made of blood. The receptor set was obtained from a woman between 18 and 29 years old with Graves' hyperthyroidism.

V gene TRBV11-2 combines with J gene TRBJ2-2, with 10 bases matching TRBD2. CDR3 length equals 14 residues. V shed 3 bases, J shed 6 bases, and the junction held 1 base outside the gene matches. Germline V gene data show CDR1 as SGHAT and CDR2 as FQNNGV. The CDR3 sequence is CASSLSGRAGELFF. CDR3 nucleotides: TGTGCCAGCAGCTTGAGCGGGAGGGCCGGGGAGCTGTTTTTT.

This clonotype showed up just once. V gene TRBV20-1 combines with J gene TRBJ2-7, with 11 bases that match TRBD2. Germline CDR1 DFQATT, CDR2 SNEGSKA (reference sequence). J gave up 3 bases and V 8 bases, and 15 bases lay outside the gene matches. The CDR3 loop spans 16 amino acids. The CDR3 loop is CSPHKTSGSANYEQYF. The CDR3 coding sequence is TGCAGTCCCCATAAAACTAGCGGGAGCGCTAACTACGAGCAGTACTTC.

This clonotype is a singleton in its sample. A clone one base away is much larger, so this may be a read error. The V and J genes are TRBV5-1 and TRBJ1-6; the D gene is possibly TRBD1 (5 bases). Germline CDR1 reads SGHRS; CDR2 reads YFSETQ. The CDR3 runs 17 residues. The CDR3 DNA reads as TGCGCCAACAGCTTGGATGGCGGGGGTATTCATAATTCACCCCTCCACTTT. Translated: CANSLDGGGIHNSPLHF.

This clonotype was detected many times. The chain couples TRBV7-9 to TRBJ1-1; tentative D call: TRBD1 (6 bases). Germline CDR1 reads SEHNR; CDR2 reads FQNEAQ (reference sequence). Trimming took off 2 bases at V and 0 bases at J, with 10 bases between the two ends. CDR3 length: 15 residues. DNA for the CDR3: TGTGCCAGCAGCTTACCCCAGGGGCTGAACACTGAAGCTTTCTTT. Amino acids: CASSLPQGLNTEAFF.

At least ten counts were recorded for this clonotype. This sequence joins TRBV20-1 and TRBJ2-2; D not resolved. This CDR3 is built from 11 residues. The germline gives CDR1 DFQATT, CDR2 SNEGSKA (reference sequence). The V gene lost 3 bases and the J gene lost 5 bases, with 4 bases spanning the gap. Here the CDR3 reads CSARGTGELFF. The CDR3 coding sequence is TGCAGTGCTAGGGGAACCGGGGAGCTGTTTTTT.

The rearrangement links TRBV29-1 to TRBJ2-7, with D hard to call. CDR1 and CDR2 (germline): SQVTM, ANQGSEA. The V end lost 4 bases, the J end lost 0 bases, and 10 bases lay between the germline ends. This CDR3 has 13 residues. The CDR3 here is CSVVALSSYEQYF. For the CDR3, the DNA is TGCAGCGTTGTCGCTCTGAGCTCCTACGAGCAGTACTTC.

This clonotype was observed at least ten times. The chain has TRBV6-1 and TRBJ2-3; 9 nucleotides line up with TRBD2. Germline V gene data show CDR1 as MNHNS and CDR2 as SASEGT. The ends lost 3 bases at V and 4 bases at J; junction bases unmatched: 2. This CDR3 has 14 residues. The CDR3 nucleotides are TGTGCCAGCAGTGAGCGGGAGGGCCCAGATACGCAGTATTTT. This translates into CASSEREGPDTQYF.

This clonotype was seen many times. This sequence joins TRBV12-3 or TRBV12-4 and TRBJ2-1; D possibly corresponds to TRBD2 (7 bases). CDR3 length: 14 residues. V was clipped by 7 bases and J by 4 bases, with 14 bases between them. Here the CDR3 reads CASNTGGEYNEQFF. The CDR3 DNA reads TGTGCCAGCAACACGGGGGGCGAGTACAATGAGCAGTTCTTC.

This clonotype was detected ten times or more. The J gene is TRBJ2-7, the V gene TRBV28; 8 nucleotides agree with TRBD1. Germline V gene lookup returns CDR1 MDHEN and CDR2 SYDVKM. The V gene end was trimmed by 8 bases and the J gene end by 1 base; junction bases not matched to a gene: 1. The CDR3 has 12 residues. CDR3 in amino acids: CASWTGSYEQYF. DNA for the CDR3: TGTGCCAGCTGGACAGGGTCCTACGAGCAGTACTTC.

The CDR3 nucleotides read TGTGCCAGCAGCTCAACTAGCCGGGATACGCAGTATTTT. This gives the protein CASSSTSRDTQYF. This rearrangement joins TRBV12-3 or TRBV12-4 to TRBJ2-3; D is possibly TRBD2 (6 bases). CDR3 length equals 13 residues. The ends were cut back, 6 bases at V and 6 bases at J, with 13 bases in the middle.

The V and J genes are TRBV6-2 or TRBV6-3 and TRBJ2-2; D gene unclear. V was cut by 4 bases and J by 7 bases, with 22 bases left in between. This CDR3 spans 17 amino acids. CDR1 is MNHEY, CDR2 SVGEGT, per germline. CDR3 in amino acids: CASSSIFPARTHGELFF. The CDR3 nucleotides are TGTGCCAGCAGTTCTATCTTCCCGGCCAGGACCCACGGGGAGCTGTTTTTT.

In its sample, this clonotype was seen a few times. The chain combines TRBV7-8 with TRBJ2-5, with D perhaps TRBD1 (6 bases). This CDR3 contains 16 residues. Trimming shortened V by 5 bases and J by 2 bases, and 18 bases separated the two germline ends. Germline CDR1 is SGHVS and CDR2 is FQNEAQ. CDR3 nucleotides: TGTGCCAGCAGCGCCTTACCCCAGGGGAGACAAGAGACCCAGTACTTC. Translated, it gives CASSALPQGRQETQYF.

V gene TRBV4-2 combines with J gene TRBJ2-3; maybe TRBD2 (5 bases). In germline, CDR1 is LGHNA, CDR2 YNFKEQ. The CDR3 length is 14 residues. The V end lost 3 bases, the J end lost 0 bases, and 7 bases lay between the germline ends. The CDR3 DNA follows: TGTGCCAGCAGCCAGGACTTTAGCACAGATACGCAGTATTTT. This gives the protein CASSQDFSTDTQYF.

This clonotype was recorded a few times. The rearrangement joins TRBV19 to TRBJ2-1, with 9 bases lining up with TRBD2. The CDR3 runs 13 residues. Germline CDR1 reads LNHDA; CDR2 reads SQIVND (reference sequence). The ends lost 3 bases at V and 9 bases at J; junction bases unmatched: 3. CDR3 sequence: CASSIVAGVEQFF. The CDR3 DNA sequence: TGTGCCAGTAGTATTGTAGCGGGGGTTGAGCAGTTCTTC.

This clonotype was seen more than once but under ten times. V and J are TRBV10-3 and TRBJ2-3; 11 bases fit TRBD2. Trimming at V came to 5 bases and at J to 0 bases, leaving 7 bases not matched to a gene. CDR3 length equals 17 residues. Germline CDR1 and CDR2: ENHRY and SYGVKD. CDR3 in amino acids: CAISPSSGRGSTDTQYF. The CDR3 DNA follows: TGTGCCATCAGTCCAAGTAGCGGGAGGGGCAGCACAGATACGCAGTATTTT.

This clonotype was counted at least ten times. The CDR3 coding sequence is TGCAGTGCTAGAGAGGTAGCGGGTTACAATGAGCAGTTCTTC. It translates to CSAREVAGYNEQFF. The rearrangement joins TRBV20-1 to TRBJ2-1, with 7 bases that match TRBD2. The germline gives CDR1 DFQATT, CDR2 SNEGSKA (reference sequence). V lost 0 bases to trimming and J lost 4 bases; unmatched junction nucleotides: 3. The CDR3 has 14 residues.

V is TRBV10-3 and J is TRBJ2-7; 7 bases match TRBD2. The CDR3 spans 13 residues. V dropped 10 bases and J dropped 2; count of bases not matched to a gene: 8. Germline CDR1 and CDR2: ENHRY and SYGVKD. CDR3 nucleotide sequence: TGTGCCACCCTAGCGGCCGCGACCTACGAGCAGTACTTC. Its translation: CATLAAATYEQYF.

The chain is built from TRBV3-1 and TRBJ1-3; D gene ambiguous. The V end lost 2 bases, the J end lost 0 bases, and 8 bases lay between the germline ends. The CDR3 spans 15 residues. Germline CDR1 reads LGHDT; CDR2 reads YNNKEL (reference sequence). As DNA, the CDR3 is TGTGCCAGCAGCCAAAGTAGGTACTCTGGAAACACCATATATTTT. Residues: CASSQSRYSGNTIYF.

The sample holds many counts of this clonotype. The chain uses TRBV7-2 and TRBJ2-7; D is ambiguous. Germline V lookup: CDR1 SGHTA, CDR2 FQGNSA. Between the trimmed V and J ends, which lost 3 bases and 2 bases, there was a span of 11 bases. There are 14 residues in the CDR3. Here the CDR3 reads CASSFYRLTYEQYF. For the CDR3, the DNA is TGTGCCAGCAGCTTCTACCGCCTAACCTACGAGCAGTACTTC. Full variable domain (remainder filled in from reference TRBV7-2 and TRBJ2-7): GAGVSQSPSNKVTEKGKDVELRCDPISGHTALYWYRQSLGQGLEFLIYFQGNSAPDKSGLPSDRFSAERTGGSVSTLTIQRTQQEDSAVYLCASSFYRLTYEQYFGPGTRLTVT.

This clonotype was detected ten times or more. The chain carries TRBV20-1 and TRBJ1-5; D is ambiguous. Trimming removed 3 bases from V and 6 bases from J, with 9 bases in between. Germline CDR1 reads DFQATT; CDR2 reads SNEGSKA (reference sequence). The CDR3 covers 12 residues. The CDR3 region is CSASSPPQPQHF. The CDR3 region has the DNA TGCAGTGCTAGTTCTCCCCCTCAGCCCCAGCATTTT.

The genes are TRBV18 and TRBJ2-1, with TRBD2 matching 8 bases. The CDR3 extends over 15 amino acids. Germline V gene lookup returns CDR1 KGHSH and CDR2 LQKENI. Unmatched junction bases numbered 13, after V lost 8 bases and J lost 7 bases. Here the CDR3 reads CASPLEGTRYNEQFF. The CDR3 DNA sequence: TGTGCCAGCCCACTCGAAGGGACTAGATATAATGAGCAGTTCTTC.

This clonotype has more than one count but fewer than ten. The rearrangement joins TRBV10-3 to TRBJ2-1; TRBD2 matches at 11 bases. The junction had 9 bases not matched to a gene; V was cut back by 5 bases and J by 0 bases. This CDR3 has 18 residues. Germline V gives CDR1 ENHRY, CDR2 SYGVKD. CDR3 in DNA: TGTGCCATCAGTTCACTGGGGACTAGCGGCTACTCCTACAATGAGCAGTTCTTC. Its protein is CAISSLGTSGYSYNEQFF.

This clonotype was detected only a few times. The chain uses TRBV12-3 or TRBV12-4 and TRBJ2-2, with no clear D. Trimming took 6 bases from V and 6 from J, leaving 5 bases between them. CDR3 length: 11 residues. The CDR3 loop reads CASRISGELFF. The CDR3 bases are TGTGCCAGCAGGATTTCCGGGGAGCTGTTTTTT.